The table lists the clone carrying this TCR beta chain with a count of one. Its antigen is not known. This entry belongs to a study of lymphopenia after photon versus proton radiotherapy. Whole-study results and caveats: Relative stability marked proton patients; photon patients lost diversity and naive cells. Post-nadir diversity loss with photons came from oligoclonal expansion, particularly CD8+ Temra cells. Only patients who died were analyzed for survival; proton advantage is unproven. A bigger post-nadir fall in TCR diversity correlated inversely with survival time in deceased patients.

Data came from immunoSEQ multiplex PCR; TCRdb stores just in-frame clones and leaves some out. The data show about 160,000 clones, with more than 85% seen just once and less than 6% held by the top ten. Unmatched junction bases numbered 7, after V lost 4 bases and J lost 6 bases. The CDR3 loop spans 13 amino acids. Germline assignment: CDR1 SGHNT and CDR2 YYREEE (reference sequence). The sequencing here drew on peripheral blood, taken from a patient treated with photon-based radiotherapy. The sequence derives from a man between 50 and 59 years old with gastric cancer. V is TRBV5-4 and J is TRBJ2-7; 7 bases line up with TRBD1. In nucleotides, the CDR3 is TGTGCCAGCAGCGTTACAGGGGTCCCCGAGCAGTACTTC. Protein sequence: CASSVTGVPEQYF.